This T cell receptor (beta chain) was identified in a study of blood T cell repertoires in COVID-19. This CDR3 contains 14 residues. Trimming pared 5 bases from V and 3 bases from J, leaving 14 bases between. Germline CDR1 is MNHEY and CDR2 is SMNVEV (reference sequence). In the study's own analysis: Counts of nucleated cells, estimated from reference gene primer amplification, were obtained. TCRdb's copy holds only in-frame clones and misses some; the assay was immunoSEQ multiplex PCR. V, J and clone size are those of that table, while D and trimming were read from the DNA. The sample includes around 320,000 clones, roughly 87% of them seen just once.

The sequence came from a man younger than 35 with active or convalescent COVID-19. Sequenced sample: peripheral blood. The J gene is TRBJ2-7, the V gene TRBV27; D call uncertain. The DNA for the CDR3 is TGTGCCAGCAGTCCCAGCGTATCCTTCTACGAGCAGTACTTC. This codes for CASSPSVSFYEQYF.